These 17 T cell receptor beta chains were sequenced from one sample in a study of breast tumors, draining lymph nodes, adjacent tissues. A single record per CDR3 protein comes from TCRdb applying MiXCR to the multiplex PCR reads. The sample has more than 20,000 distinct CDR3 sequences, approximately 63% seen once; the top ten hold more than 20%. The sample comprised tumor-adjacent breast tissue. All receptors derive from a female donor with breast cancer. Some clones in this sample may be carry-over from other donors' samples.

This clonotype occurred many times. The chain employs TRBV9 and TRBJ2-3; possibly TRBD2 for D (5 bases). The V end was cut by 0 bases, the J end by 2 bases, with 13 bases between. Germline lookup yields CDR1 SGDLS and CDR2 YYNGEE. CDR3 length: 16 residues. The CDR3 DNA is TGTGCCAGCAGCGTAGGAGTAAGCGGACTCACAGATACGCAGTATTTT. The encoded protein is CASSVGVSGLTDTQYF.

The J gene is TRBJ2-1, the V gene TRBV7-9; the D gene is possibly TRBD2 (6 bases). From germline, CDR1 is SEHNR and CDR2 FQNEAQ (reference sequence). There are 17 residues in the CDR3. Between the trimmed V and J ends, which lost 1 base and 6 bases, there was a span of 19 bases. The CDR3: CASSLVGTDAHTNEQFF. Here the CDR3 DNA reads TGTGCCAGCAGCTTAGTTGGGACTGATGCACACACCAATGAGCAGTTCTTC.

The J gene is TRBJ2-7, the V gene TRBV7-9; 8 nucleotides match TRBD1. Germline V gene sequence: CDR1 SEHNR, CDR2 FQNEAQ (reference sequence). CDR3 size: 16 residues. The trim removed 8 bases at V and 3 bases at J, leaving 15 bases unmatched. The CDR3 sequence is CASSPAGGAGNYEQYF. CDR3 sequence (DNA): TGTGCCAGCTCCCCAGCAGGGGGCGCGGGGAACTACGAGCAGTACTTC.

The chain couples TRBV5-1 to TRBJ2-2; TRBD1 matches at 11 bases. The V and J ends lost 4 bases and 6 bases, in that order; junction bases with no gene match: 2. This CDR3 is 14 amino acids long. Germline lookup yields CDR1 SGHRS and CDR2 YFSETQ. This chain's CDR3 is CASSAGQGAGELFF. The CDR3 bases are TGCGCCAGCAGCGCGGGACAGGGGGCCGGGGAGCTGTTTTTT.

The rearrangement uses TRBV9 and TRBJ2-7, with 7 bases that match TRBD2. The CDR3 consists of 16 residues. V dropped 4 bases and J dropped 6; count of bases not matched to a gene: 16. CDR1 and CDR2 from the germline V gene are SGDLS and YYNGEE. In DNA, the CDR3 is TGTGCCAGCAGCCGCGGGGGTAGTGGAGGGAGGACCGAGCAGTACTTC. This gives the protein CASSRGGSGGRTEQYF.

This clonotype has a single count. This chain uses TRBV20-1 with TRBJ2-7; D may be TRBD2 (6 bases). This CDR3 has 16 residues. V lost 0 bases and J 6 bases, leaving 21 bases between the germline ends. Germline CDR1 reads DFQATT; CDR2 reads SNEGSKA (reference sequence). The CDR3 sequence: CSARDLLRENKVEQYF. The CDR3 nucleotides are TGCAGTGCTAGAGATCTCCTCCGGGAGAATAAGGTCGAGCAGTACTTC.

The J gene is TRBJ2-7, the V gene TRBV5-5; TRBD1 agrees at 7 bases. The CDR3 contains 14 residues. The germline gives CDR1 SGHKS, CDR2 YYEKEE (reference sequence). V gave up 2 bases and J gave up 3 bases; unmatched junction bases: 5. The CDR3, as DNA: TGTGCCAGCAGCTTTGACAGGGCCTTCTACGAGCAGTACTTC. Amino acid sequence: CASSFDRAFYEQYF.

V and J are TRBV7-2 and TRBJ2-1, with a tentative D call TRBD2 (6 bases). The germline gives CDR1 SGHTA, CDR2 FQGNSA. The CDR3 contains 15 residues. V was pared by 3 bases and J by 4 bases, with 13 bases between. CDR3 bases: TGTGCCAGCAGCTTCGTGACGGGGGATTACAATGAGCAGTTCTTC. Translation: CASSFVTGDYNEQFF.

CDR3 region: CASSPGGTQETQYF. DNA of the CDR3: TGTGCCAGCAGCCCGGGAGGTACCCAAGAGACCCAGTACTTC. The chain joins TRBV3-1 to TRBJ2-5, with 7 bases fitting TRBD2. CDR1 and CDR2 (germline): LGHDT, YNNKEL (reference sequence). The CDR3 spans 14 residues. V was pared by 4 bases and J by 1 base, with 3 bases of the junction left unmatched.

V and J are TRBV28 and TRBJ1-4, with D perhaps TRBD1 (6 bases). Germline CDR1 and CDR2: MDHEN and SYDVKM. The CDR3 has 13 amino acids. CDR3: CATTDPGTKKLFF. The DNA of the CDR3 is TGTGCAACCACCGACCCGGGGACAAAAAAACTGTTTTTT.

This chain connects TRBV20-1 to TRBJ2-2; a possible D gene is TRBD2 (5 bases). The CDR3 is made up of 15 amino acids. CDR1 is DFQATT and CDR2 is SNEGSKA in the germline V gene (reference sequence). The germline V and J ends were trimmed by 2 bases and 3 bases, with 13 bases remaining between them. The CDR3 nucleotides read TGCAGTGCTAGAATCGGCGGGTTGGACACCGGGGAGCTGTTTTTT. This encodes CSARIGGLDTGELFF.

V usage is TRBV28 and J usage is TRBJ1-2; D not resolved. The CDR3 loop spans 14 amino acids. V shed 2 bases and J shed 1 base, with 8 bases lying between them. The germline V gene encodes CDR1 MDHEN and CDR2 SYDVKM. Here the CDR3 reads CASSLRSRNYGYTF. The CDR3 nucleotides are TGTGCCAGCAGTTTAAGGTCCCGTAACTATGGCTACACCTTC.

This chain joins TRBV20-1 and TRBJ2-6; D is possibly TRBD1 (6 bases). V dropped 6 bases and J dropped 5 bases, with 20 bases sitting between them. Germline V gives CDR1 DFQATT, CDR2 SNEGSKA (reference sequence). CDR3 length equals 16 residues. This CDR3 is CSAFPVRGFRANVLTF. The CDR3 DNA sequence: TGCAGTGCATTCCCGGTCAGGGGTTTTAGGGCCAACGTCCTGACTTTC.

This clonotype was recorded at least ten times. The gene calls are TRBV5-1 and TRBJ2-1; no definite D call. This CDR3 has 11 amino acids. CDR1 is SGHRS and CDR2 is YFSETQ in the germline V gene. The V end lost 1 base, the J end lost 9 bases, and 5 bases lay between the germline ends. The CDR3 sequence: CASSLRSEQFF. In DNA, the CDR3 is TGCGCCAGCAGCTTGAGGTCTGAGCAGTTCTTC.

V and J are TRBV3-1 and TRBJ1-3; a possible D gene is TRBD1 (6 bases). V gave up 2 bases and J gave up 3 bases, with 11 bases separating them. The germline gives CDR1 LGHDT, CDR2 YNNKEL (reference sequence). The CDR3 has 15 amino acids. CDR3 sequence: CASSQLGAGGNTIYF. The DNA for the CDR3 is TGTGCCAGCAGCCAATTGGGGGCAGGTGGAAACACCATATATTTT.

This rearrangement joins TRBV24-1 to TRBJ2-5, with 7 bases that match TRBD1. CDR1 and CDR2 (germline): KGHDR, SFDVKD. Unmatched junction bases numbered 4, after V lost 9 bases and J lost 4 bases. The CDR3 sequence is 12 residues long. The CDR3 DNA is TGTGCCACCGCCGACAGGGTAGAGACCCAGTACTTC. It is translated as CATADRVETQYF.

This clonotype has just a few counts. The chain carries TRBV7-3 and TRBJ1-6; the D is unclear. Trimming took 6 bases from V and 9 from J, leaving 12 bases between them. Germline CDR1 is SGHTA and CDR2 is FQGTGA. The length of the CDR3 is 13 residues. For the CDR3, the DNA is TGTGCCAGCAGTGACACCTTAATTTCACCCCTCCACTTT. It encodes CASSDTLISPLHF.